Listed below are T cell receptor beta chains from one sample, sequenced in a study of cytomegalovirus exposure and HLA in healthy donors. Libraries were prepared by immunoSEQ multiplex PCR; TCRdb keeps only in-frame clonotypes and omits some of them. In the table there are about 150,000 clones, roughly 80% of which are singletons. Sequencing was carried out using PBMCs. All receptors come from a man in his late teens or twenties in good health and CMV-seronegative. CDR3s include the opening cysteine and the closing phenylalanine or tryptophan. Each record gives: J gene, D gene, V gene, clone size, CDR3 protein, CDR3 DNA. A D gene is named only where the DNA matches it firmly. Expanded clones are given a class, and other clones once, few, many or no size at all.

j_gene: TRBJ2-2
d_gene: TRBD1
v_gene: TRBV7-2
abundance: few
CDR3aa: CASSPPGQGNTGELFF
CDR3nt: TGTGCCAGCAGCCCACCGGGACAGGGTAACACCGGGGAGCTGTTTTTT

j_gene: TRBJ2-7
d_gene: NA
v_gene: TRBV28
abundance: NA
CDR3aa: CASTPGLPPYEQYF
CDR3nt: TGTGCCAGCACCCCGGGACTTCCACCCTACGAGCAGTACTTC

j_gene: TRBJ2-4
d_gene: TRBD2
v_gene: TRBV2
abundance: NA
CDR3aa: CASRRAGLAKNIQYF
CDR3nt: TGTGCCAGCAGGCGAGCGGGGCTAGCCAAAAACATTCAGTACTTC

j_gene: TRBJ2-7
d_gene: NA
v_gene: TRBV4-1
abundance: NA
CDR3aa: CASSQGALSYEQYF
CDR3nt: TGCGCCAGCAGCCAGGGGGCCCTCTCCTACGAGCAGTACTTC

j_gene: TRBJ1-2
d_gene: TRBD1
v_gene: TRBV6-1
abundance: NA
CDR3aa: CASSGQGSYGYTF
CDR3nt: TGTGCCAGCAGTGGACAGGGAAGCTATGGCTACACCTTC

j_gene: TRBJ1-3
d_gene: NA
v_gene: TRBV10-1
abundance: NA
CDR3aa: CAIVIAGISGNTIYF
CDR3nt: TGCGCCATCGTCATCGCCGGGATCTCTGGAAACACCATATATTTT

j_gene: TRBJ2-5
d_gene: NA
v_gene: TRBV5-1
abundance: NA
CDR3aa: CASSPGAGEGETQYF
CDR3nt: TGCGCCAGCAGCCCCGGAGCAGGGGAAGGGGAGACCCAGTACTTC

j_gene: TRBJ2-1
d_gene: NA
v_gene: TRBV10-3
abundance: NA
CDR3aa: CAISARTSIVNEQFF
CDR3nt: TGTGCCATCAGTGCAAGAACTAGTATAGTAAATGAGCAGTTCTTC

j_gene: TRBJ2-7
d_gene: NA
v_gene: TRBV6-5
abundance: NA
CDR3aa: CASSAGLWYEQYF
CDR3nt: TGTGCCAGCAGTGCGGGACTCTGGTACGAGCAGTACTTC

j_gene: TRBJ2-5
d_gene: NA
v_gene: TRBV30
abundance: NA
CDR3aa: CAWQDLTEAGETQYF
CDR3nt: TGTGCCTGGCAAGACCTTACGGAGGCGGGGGAGACCCAGTACTTC

j_gene: TRBJ1-5
d_gene: NA
v_gene: TRBV5-8
abundance: NA
CDR3aa: CASSVATGHLLPQHF
CDR3nt: TGTGCCAGCAGCGTTGCGACTGGACACCTGCTGCCCCAGCATTTT

j_gene: TRBJ2-7
d_gene: TRBD1
v_gene: TRBV5-1
abundance: NA
CDR3aa: CASSSGTGSSEQYF
CDR3nt: TGCGCCAGCAGCTCCGGGACAGGGTCTTCCGAGCAGTACTTC

j_gene: TRBJ1-2
d_gene: TRBD1
v_gene: TRBV18
abundance: NA
CDR3aa: CASSPPYQGATDGYTF
CDR3nt: TGTGCCAGCTCACCACCATATCAGGGGGCGACTGATGGCTACACCTTC

j_gene: TRBJ2-1
d_gene: NA
v_gene: TRBV19
abundance: NA
CDR3aa: CASSIRGTYNEQFF
CDR3nt: TGTGCCAGTAGTATTCGAGGGACCTACAATGAGCAGTTCTTC

j_gene: TRBJ2-1
d_gene: TRBD1
v_gene: TRBV14
abundance: NA
CDR3aa: CASSQGPWGQGVPKEYNEQFF
CDR3nt: TGTGCCAGCAGCCAGGGCCCTTGGGGACAGGGGGTCCCCAAAGAATACAATGAGCAGTTCTTC

j_gene: TRBJ2-7
d_gene: NA
v_gene: TRBV5-1
abundance: NA
CDR3aa: CASSLFSRFEPSSYEQYF
CDR3nt: TGCGCCAGCAGCTTGTTTTCTAGGTTTGAACCAAGCTCCTACGAGCAGTACTTC

j_gene: TRBJ2-7
d_gene: NA
v_gene: TRBV20-1
abundance: NA
CDR3aa: CSAIRGEQYF
CDR3nt: TGCAGTGCTATCCGGGGGGAGCAGTACTTC

j_gene: TRBJ2-5
d_gene: NA
v_gene: TRBV5-1
abundance: few
CDR3aa: CASSLELRAGETQYF
CDR3nt: TGCGCCAGCAGCTTGGAACTGCGAGCCGGTGAGACCCAGTACTTC

j_gene: TRBJ1-6
d_gene: TRBD1
v_gene: TRBV5-1
abundance: NA
CDR3aa: CASRGQADRGSPLHF
CDR3nt: TGCGCCAGCAGGGGGCAGGCCGACAGGGGTTCACCCCTCCACTTT

j_gene: TRBJ2-2
d_gene: TRBD2
v_gene: TRBV18
abundance: NA
CDR3aa: CASSPSASGRTGELFF
CDR3nt: TGTGCCAGCTCACCAAGCGCTAGCGGGAGGACCGGGGAGCTGTTTTTT

j_gene: TRBJ1-6
d_gene: NA
v_gene: TRBV30
abundance: NA
CDR3aa: CAWSVPGVGVSPLHF
CDR3nt: TGTGCCTGGAGTGTCCCGGGAGTTGGAGTTTCACCCCTCCACTTT

j_gene: TRBJ2-1
d_gene: TRBD2
v_gene: TRBV7-8
abundance: NA
CDR3aa: CASSLAPLAGVAHNEQFF
CDR3nt: TGTGCCAGCAGCTTAGCTCCCCTAGCGGGAGTAGCCCACAATGAGCAGTTCTTC

j_gene: TRBJ2-3
d_gene: TRBD1
v_gene: TRBV11-2
abundance: NA
CDR3aa: CASSSPTGPVTDTQYF
CDR3nt: TGTGCCAGCAGCAGCCCGACAGGGCCGGTCACAGATACGCAGTATTTT

j_gene: TRBJ2-2
d_gene: TRBD1
v_gene: TRBV5-1
abundance: NA
CDR3aa: CASSLKGQGANTGELFF
CDR3nt: TGCGCCAGCAGCTTGAAGGGACAGGGGGCGAACACCGGGGAGCTGTTTTTT

j_gene: TRBJ1-2
d_gene: NA
v_gene: TRBV9
abundance: NA
CDR3aa: CASSASGAINYGYTF
CDR3nt: TGTGCCAGCAGCGCCTCGGGAGCGATAAACTATGGCTACACCTTC

j_gene: TRBJ1-2
d_gene: NA
v_gene: TRBV6-1
abundance: few
CDR3aa: CASREGGLSYGYTF
CDR3nt: TGTGCCAGCAGAGAGGGGGGGTTGTCATATGGCTACACCTTC

j_gene: TRBJ2-5
d_gene: NA
v_gene: TRBV28
abundance: few
CDR3aa: CASSFGGAETQYF
CDR3nt: TGTGCCAGCAGTTTCGGAGGGGCGGAGACCCAGTACTTC

j_gene: TRBJ2-7
d_gene: NA
v_gene: TRBV2
abundance: few
CDR3aa: CASSEGEWRGNEQYF
CDR3nt: TGTGCCAGCAGTGAAGGAGAGTGGAGAGGGAACGAGCAGTACTTC

j_gene: TRBJ1-5
d_gene: NA
v_gene: TRBV2
abundance: NA
CDR3aa: CASSDSQGGQPQHF
CDR3nt: TGTGCCAGCAGTGACAGTCAAGGGGGTCAGCCCCAGCATTTT

j_gene: TRBJ1-5
d_gene: NA
v_gene: TRBV28
abundance: few
CDR3aa: CASSFPETGTNQPQHF
CDR3nt: TGTGCCAGCAGTTTTCCCGAGACAGGTACCAATCAGCCCCAGCATTTT

j_gene: TRBJ2-3
d_gene: TRBD2
v_gene: TRBV9
abundance: NA
CDR3aa: CASSARLAGHGDTQYF
CDR3nt: TGTGCCAGCAGCGCCAGACTAGCCGGGCATGGAGATACGCAGTATTTT

j_gene: TRBJ1-2
d_gene: TRBD1
v_gene: TRBV2
abundance: NA
CDR3aa: CASTLDRANYGYTF
CDR3nt: TGTGCCAGCACTTTGGACAGGGCCAACTATGGCTACACCTTC

j_gene: TRBJ2-1
d_gene: TRBD2
v_gene: TRBV5-1
abundance: NA
CDR3aa: CASSLAGGNNEQFF
CDR3nt: TGCGCCAGCAGCTTAGCGGGAGGGAACAATGAGCAGTTCTTC

j_gene: TRBJ1-2
d_gene: NA
v_gene: TRBV19
abundance: NA
CDR3aa: CASSLPGSYGYTF
CDR3nt: TGTGCCAGTAGCCTGCCGGGGTCCTATGGCTACACCTTC

j_gene: TRBJ2-7
d_gene: NA
v_gene: TRBV9
abundance: NA
CDR3aa: CASSGQASGEQYF
CDR3nt: TGTGCCAGCAGCGGGCAGGCCTCGGGGGAGCAGTACTTC

j_gene: TRBJ2-7
d_gene: TRBD1
v_gene: TRBV5-1
abundance: NA
CDR3aa: CASSTPGQSSYEQYF
CDR3nt: TGCGCCAGCAGCACACCGGGACAGTCCTCCTACGAGCAGTACTTC

j_gene: TRBJ1-5
d_gene: NA
v_gene: TRBV7-8
abundance: NA
CDR3aa: CASSPDTHNQPQHF
CDR3nt: TGTGCCAGCAGCCCCGACACTCACAATCAGCCCCAGCATTTT

j_gene: TRBJ2-1
d_gene: NA
v_gene: TRBV18
abundance: NA
CDR3aa: CASSHTDRYNEQFF
CDR3nt: TGTGCCAGCTCCCACACTGACAGATACAATGAGCAGTTCTTC

j_gene: TRBJ2-2
d_gene: TRBD1
v_gene: TRBV5-6
abundance: NA
CDR3aa: CASSPGQGVYTGELFF
CDR3nt: TGTGCCAGCAGCCCGGGACAGGGGGTATACACCGGGGAGCTGTTTTTT

j_gene: TRBJ1-2
d_gene: NA
v_gene: TRBV2
abundance: NA
CDR3aa: CASIPDRANYGYTF
CDR3nt: TGTGCCAGCATTCCGGACAGAGCTAACTATGGCTACACCTTC

j_gene: TRBJ2-1
d_gene: TRBD2
v_gene: TRBV4-1
abundance: NA
CDR3aa: CASSQPTSGRRNEQFF
CDR3nt: TGCGCCAGCAGCCAGCCGACTAGCGGGAGGCGTAATGAGCAGTTCTTC

j_gene: TRBJ2-7
d_gene: NA
v_gene: TRBV5-1
abundance: few
CDR3aa: CASSLGRVREQYF
CDR3nt: TGCGCCAGCAGCTTGGGCAGGGTTAGGGAGCAGTACTTC

j_gene: TRBJ2-1
d_gene: NA
v_gene: TRBV14
abundance: NA
CDR3aa: CASSLLTGSVGNEQFF
CDR3nt: TGTGCCAGCAGCCTTCTCACGGGGAGCGTCGGCAATGAGCAGTTCTTC

j_gene: TRBJ2-7
d_gene: NA
v_gene: TRBV6-5
abundance: NA
CDR3aa: CASSYPGKDSYEQYF
CDR3nt: TGTGCCAGCAGTTACCCGGGAAAGGACAGCTACGAGCAGTACTTC

j_gene: TRBJ1-1
d_gene: NA
v_gene: TRBV4-3
abundance: NA
CDR3aa: CASSQVEGADTEAFF
CDR3nt: TGCGCCAGCAGCCAAGTAGAGGGCGCGGACACTGAAGCTTTCTTT

j_gene: TRBJ2-2
d_gene: TRBD1
v_gene: TRBV10-3
abundance: NA
CDR3aa: CAIRSGTGNTGELFF
CDR3nt: TGTGCCATCAGGTCAGGGACAGGGAACACCGGGGAGCTGTTTTTT

j_gene: TRBJ2-1
d_gene: TRBD2
v_gene: TRBV19
abundance: NA
CDR3aa: CASSIGGSGNEQFF
CDR3nt: TGTGCCAGTAGTATAGGCGGGAGCGGCAATGAGCAGTTCTTC

j_gene: TRBJ2-3
d_gene: TRBD1
v_gene: TRBV7-8
abundance: once
CDR3aa: CASSPTGGRGLSTDTQYF
CDR3nt: TGTGCCAGCAGCCCTACAGGGGGTCGCGGGCTTAGCACAGATACGCAGTATTTT

j_gene: TRBJ2-5
d_gene: NA
v_gene: TRBV7-9
abundance: NA
CDR3aa: CASSFGRAIQETQYF
CDR3nt: TGTGCCAGCAGCTTCGGCAGGGCAATACAAGAGACCCAGTACTTC

j_gene: TRBJ1-1
d_gene: NA
v_gene: TRBV11-2
abundance: once
CDR3aa: CASSLGFGGPNTEAFF
CDR3nt: TGTGCCAGCAGCTTAGGTTTCGGGGGACCCAACACTGAAGCTTTCTTT

j_gene: TRBJ1-2
d_gene: NA
v_gene: TRBV5-1
abundance: NA
CDR3aa: CASSSGVVGYTF
CDR3nt: TGCGCCAGCAGCTCAGGGGTAGTTGGCTACACCTTC

j_gene: TRBJ2-7
d_gene: TRBD1
v_gene: TRBV11-3
abundance: NA
CDR3aa: CASSPDRGGEQYF
CDR3nt: TGTGCCAGCAGCCCGGACAGGGGAGGCGAGCAGTACTTC

j_gene: TRBJ2-5
d_gene: TRBD1
v_gene: TRBV18
abundance: NA
CDR3aa: CASSPPGTGGRETQYF
CDR3nt: TGTGCCAGCTCACCACCCGGGACAGGCGGACGAGAGACCCAGTACTTC

j_gene: TRBJ2-3
d_gene: TRBD2
v_gene: TRBV7-9
abundance: NA
CDR3aa: CASSLEPGGYTDTQYF
CDR3nt: TGTGCCAGCAGCTTAGAACCGGGAGGGTACACAGATACGCAGTATTTT

j_gene: TRBJ1-1
d_gene: NA
v_gene: TRBV5-1
abundance: NA
CDR3aa: CASSIGGPNTEAFF
CDR3nt: TGCGCCAGCAGCATAGGAGGTCCAAACACTGAAGCTTTCTTT

j_gene: TRBJ2-3
d_gene: NA
v_gene: TRBV7-9
abundance: few
CDR3aa: CASSPTRTTDTQYF
CDR3nt: TGTGCCAGCAGCCCGACTCGTACCACAGATACGCAGTATTTT

j_gene: TRBJ1-5
d_gene: NA
v_gene: TRBV4-1
abundance: NA
CDR3aa: CASSQVGRGALNQPQHF
CDR3nt: TGCGCCAGCAGCCAAGTAGGGAGGGGGGCCCTCAATCAGCCCCAGCATTTT